These 19 T cell receptor beta chains came from one sample sequenced in a study of cytomegalovirus exposure and HLA in healthy donors (dated by TCRdb to 2015 to 2018). Receptor libraries were prepared by the immunoSEQ multiplex PCR assay. For the multiplex PCR, a mixture combining 60 forward primers for TCR Vbeta segments and 13 reverse primers for TCR Jbeta segments was used. As stored in TCRdb, this immuneACCESS dataset retains in-frame rearrangements with V and J assigned. A fraction of the clones does not appear; measured against another copy, unresolved V genes explain less than half of the discrepancy, and the remainder lacks a known reason. The sample records around 140,000 clones, approximately 67% of which are singletons. 6.5% of the sample comes from the top ten. Sequencing input: PBMCs. The receptors originated from a woman aged 55-69 years in good health and CMV-seronegative.

The V and J genes are TRBV5-1 and TRBJ1-6; the D gene is possibly TRBD1 (6 bases). The length of the CDR3 is 16 residues. Germline CDR1 reads SGHRS; CDR2 reads YFSETQ. Trimming shortened V by 0 bases and J by 4 bases, and 11 bases separated the two germline ends. Here the CDR3 DNA reads TGCGCCAGCAGCTTGGCCGGGGGGCGGTATAATTCACCCCTCCACTTT. It yields the protein CASSLAGGRYNSPLHF.

This chain joins TRBV29-1 and TRBJ2-3; D possibly corresponds to TRBD1 (6 bases). Germline values: CDR1 SQVTM, CDR2 ANQGSEA. Trimming took off 4 bases at V and 2 bases at J, with 13 bases between the two ends. The CDR3 has 14 amino acids. The CDR3 DNA reads TGCAGCGTTGGAAGGGGGTCCCCCACAGATACGCAGTATTTT. Amino acids: CSVGRGSPTDTQYF.

This chain uses TRBV9 with TRBJ1-1; no clear D. Germline V gene sequence: CDR1 SGDLS, CDR2 YYNGEE. The ends were cut back, 0 bases at V and 4 bases at J, with 13 bases in the middle. The CDR3 runs 15 residues. The CDR3 spells CASSVDPDLVTEAFF. Here the CDR3 DNA reads TGTGCCAGCAGCGTAGATCCGGACTTGGTCACTGAAGCTTTCTTT.

The chain carries TRBV28 and TRBJ2-3, with 8 bases that match TRBD1. Germline CDR1 and CDR2: MDHEN and SYDVKM. Trimming at V came to 11 bases and at J to 4 bases, leaving 11 bases not matched to a gene. The CDR3 covers 14 residues. The CDR3 DNA sequence: TGTGCCCATACAGGGGGGCACCCCTCAGATACGCAGTATTTT. This sequence encodes CAHTGGHPSDTQYF.

DNA of the CDR3: TGCGCCAGCAGCTCGGGACTAGCGGGGCACGGCACAGATACGCAGTATTTT. Amino acid sequence: CASSSGLAGHGTDTQYF. This sequence joins TRBV5-1 and TRBJ2-3, with 13 bases identical to TRBD2. J was trimmed by 1 base and V by 3 bases; bases with no gene match: 5. The CDR3 contains 17 residues. Germline V gene sequence: CDR1 SGHRS, CDR2 YFSETQ. Using reference TRBV5-1 and TRBJ2-3 for the parts outside the CDR3, the full variable domain is KAGVTQTPRYLIKTRGQQVTLSCSPISGHRSVSWYQQTPGQGLQFLFEYFSETQRNKGNFPGRFSGRQFSNSRSEMNVSTLELGDSALYLCASSSGLAGHGTDTQYFGPGTRLTVL.

This clone came up once. This sequence joins TRBV19 and TRBJ2-3; D unresolved. The CDR3 has 13 residues. The germline V and J ends were trimmed by 5 bases and 3 bases, with 9 bases remaining between them. From germline, CDR1 is LNHDA and CDR2 SQIVND (reference sequence). CDR3 sequence: CASSFQTTDTQYF. CDR3 DNA: TGTGCCAGTAGTTTTCAAACTACAGATACGCAGTATTTT.

The chain uses TRBV6-5 and TRBJ2-7; TRBD2 is a possible D gene (6 bases). Between the trimmed V and J ends, which lost 2 bases and 6 bases, there was a span of 17 bases. Germline assignment: CDR1 MNHEY and CDR2 SVGAGI. The CDR3 length is 15 residues. CDR3 coding DNA: TGTGCCAGCAGTTACGTCGGGGGTTGGGAACGCGAGCAGTACTTC. Protein sequence: CASSYVGGWEREQYF.

V usage is TRBV5-5 and J usage is TRBJ2-1; 12 bases line up with TRBD2. The CDR3 covers 18 residues. Trimming cost V 0 bases and J 5 bases; bases outside gene matches: 9. Germline assignment: CDR1 SGHKS and CDR2 YYEKEE (reference sequence). CDR3 DNA: TGTGCCAGCAGCTTGGGTTACTCCCTAGCGGGGGGGGACAATGAGCAGTTCTTC. Its translation: CASSLGYSLAGGDNEQFF.

V and J are TRBV18 and TRBJ1-1, with 7 bases identical to TRBD1. The J segment lost 4 bases and the V segment lost 3 bases, leaving 2 bases of the junction unmatched. CDR3 length: 13 amino acids. Germline CDR1 and CDR2: KGHSH and LQKENI. In DNA form, the CDR3 reads TGTGCCAGCTCACCCGGACAGGCCACTGAAGCTTTCTTT. Translated, it gives CASSPGQATEAFF.

The chain combines TRBV19 with TRBJ1-3; TRBD1 matches at 8 bases. Germline assignment: CDR1 LNHDA and CDR2 SQIVND (reference sequence). Losses at the gene ends were 5 bases for V and 2 bases for J; bases not matched to a gene: 5. This CDR3 is built from 15 residues. CDR3 protein: CASSPDRAPGNTIYF. CDR3 in DNA: TGTGCCAGTAGTCCGGACAGGGCTCCTGGAAACACCATATATTTT.

The chain joins TRBV5-1 to TRBJ2-1; D perhaps matches TRBD2 (6 bases). Per the germline V gene, CDR1 is SGHRS and CDR2 is YFSETQ. This CDR3 comprises 13 residues. V lost 4 bases, J lost 15 bases, and 20 bases lay in between. Here the CDR3 reads CASSPRGSRAPFF. CDR3 bases: TGCGCCAGCAGCCCCCGGGGGAGTCGGGCGCCGTTCTTC.

This clone was observed a handful of times. V and J are TRBV29-1 and TRBJ2-1, with 8 bases aligning to TRBD1. V trimming: 3 bases; J trimming: 8 bases; junction bases outside the gene matches: 3. Germline V gene sequence: CDR1 SQVTM, CDR2 ANQGSEA. There are 12 residues in the CDR3. CDR3 amino acids: CSVDLTGDEQFF. DNA for the CDR3: TGCAGCGTTGACCTGACAGGGGATGAGCAGTTCTTC.

V usage is TRBV28 and J usage is TRBJ2-5, with TRBD2 matching over 11 bases. CDR3 size: 16 residues. Germline CDR1 reads MDHEN; CDR2 reads SYDVKM. Trimming cost V 4 bases and J 0 bases; bases outside gene matches: 4. This CDR3 reads CASSSRLAGNQETQYF. The DNA of the CDR3 is TGTGCCAGCAGTTCCAGACTAGCGGGAAACCAAGAGACCCAGTACTTC.

The CDR3 sequence is CASSVGTGGYEQYF. In nucleotides, the CDR3 is TGTGCCAGCAGCGTAGGCACAGGGGGCTACGAGCAGTACTTC. The chain is built from TRBV7-9 and TRBJ2-7, with TRBD1 matching 8 bases. V lost 5 bases, J lost 3 bases, and 6 bases stayed unmatched. The CDR3 length is 14 residues. Germline values: CDR1 SEHNR, CDR2 FQNEAQ (reference sequence).

This sequence joins TRBV5-1 and TRBJ2-7; 8 nucleotides line up with TRBD2. The V gene end was trimmed by 2 bases and the J gene end by 6 bases; junction bases not matched to a gene: 7. The CDR3 is 14 residues long. From germline, CDR1 is SGHRS and CDR2 YFSETQ. The CDR3 spells CASSFGPGGSEQYF. CDR3 bases: TGCGCCAGCAGCTTTGGCCCGGGAGGGTCCGAGCAGTACTTC.

CDR3 loop: CASSPIRAGGRIEEQYF. The CDR3 DNA sequence: TGTGCCAGTAGTCCCATAAGAGCGGGGGGGAGAATTGAGGAGCAGTACTTC. V usage is TRBV19 and J usage is TRBJ2-7, with 10 bases identical to TRBD2. The V gene end was trimmed by 5 bases and the J gene end by 7 bases; junction bases not matched to a gene: 17. Germline V gives CDR1 LNHDA, CDR2 SQIVND (reference sequence). The CDR3 extends over 17 amino acids.

This chain uses TRBV5-1 with TRBJ2-7; 7 nucleotides line up with TRBD1. Germline assignment: CDR1 SGHRS and CDR2 YFSETQ. The CDR3 has 16 residues. V trimming: 2 bases; J trimming: 6 bases; junction bases outside the gene matches: 14. In DNA, the CDR3 is TGCGCCAGCAGCTTCGGAGGACACGGCCCAGGGGGCGAGCAGTACTTC. It encodes CASSFGGHGPGGEQYF.

The rearrangement joins TRBV7-2 to TRBJ1-5, with 8 bases matching TRBD1. The ends lost 2 bases at V and 16 bases at J; junction bases unmatched: 13. This CDR3 region has 14 residues. Germline V gene data show CDR1 as SGHTA and CDR2 as FQGNSA. CDR3 loop: CASSLIGQGGSSHF. The CDR3 DNA follows: TGTGCCAGCAGCTTAATTGGACAGGGTGGGTCTTCACATTTT. The whole variable domain, remainder taken from reference TRBV7-2 and TRBJ1-5, is GAGVSQSPSNKVTEKGKDVELRCDPISGHTALYWYRQSLGQGLEFLIYFQGNSAPDKSGLPSDRFSAERTGGSVSTLTIQRTQQEDSAVYLCASSLIGQGGSSHFGDGTRLSIL.

V usage is TRBV4-2 and J usage is TRBJ2-4; D remains ambiguous. There are 15 residues in the CDR3. Germline lookup yields CDR1 LGHNA and CDR2 YNFKEQ. Trimming stripped 1 base from V and 5 bases from J, with 12 bases between. The DNA of the CDR3 is TGTGCCAGCAGCCAAGGGCGGTGGAAAGAAAACATTCAGTACTTC. Protein: CASSQGRWKENIQYF.